This T cell receptor (beta chain) originates from a study of early T cells in non-severe SARS-CoV-2 infection. Study-level information: Alpha and beta chains were unpaired, from unsorted whole-blood bulk RNA. General study findings and limits: Anti-spike CD8 specificities were favored by VDJdb matching, whose results missed private and CD4 specificities.

Attachment of unique molecular identifiers to individual cDNA molecules was performed. TCRdb processed the 5' RACE reads anew with MiXCR; each CDR3 protein has one entry. The repertoire holds roughly 28,000 distinct CDR3 sequences, approximately 5.4% seen once, with over 0.9% in the top ten. This clonotype has more than one count but fewer than ten. Antigen: not known. Germline loops: CDR1 WSHSY, CDR2 SAAADI. This CDR3 is 15 amino acids long. V gave up 8 bases and J gave up 6 bases; unmatched junction bases: 8. The sequencing input was whole blood. The TCR comes from an adult who was a healthcare worker with PCR-confirmed SARS-CoV-2 infection or an uninfected control (not recorded which). The V gene is TRBV10-2, the J gene TRBJ2-2; TRBD2 matches at 11 bases. The CDR3 reads CASLVAGGPSGELFF. CDR3 DNA: TGCGCCAGCCTTGTAGCGGGAGGGCCTTCCGGGGAGCTGTTTTTT.